This T cell receptor beta chain was obtained from a study of PD-L1 blockade in urothelial cancer. Study context: About 85% of the roughly 29 patients were men who had bladder-origin urothelial cancer. Analysis of the blood was performed 3 weeks (second dose) and 6 weeks after treatment start.

Time point specified: peripheral blood 6 weeks after treatment start. In germline, CDR1 is KGHSH, CDR2 LQKENI. V lost 4 bases, J lost 6 bases, and 10 bases lay in between. The CDR3 spans 13 residues. Every PCR was spiked with synthetic TCR analog templates. Sequencing used immunoSEQ multiplex PCR; TCRdb keeps in-frame clones, though not all of them. The sample carries 40,000 to 60,000 clones, roughly 80% recorded once. This clone is judged medium-sized (0.01 to 0.1%). The material was PBMCs, obtained around atezolizumab (anti-PD-L1) treatment. This clonotype was sampled from an older man with urothelial cancer. The chain joins TRBV18 to TRBJ1-5; no definite D call. The CDR3 is CASSHGRGQPQHF. The CDR3 DNA reads as TGTGCCAGCTCACATGGAAGAGGTCAGCCCCAGCATTTT.